Listed below are T cell receptor beta chains from one sample, sequenced in a study of CD8+ T cells in alopecia areata. TCRdb keeps only in-frame clones here, not all; method: immunoSEQ multiplex PCR. The sample lists about 74,000 clones; over 25% were seen once. The sequencing used CD8+ T cells sorted from blood, collected at week 4, from a patient treated with tofacitinib. Receptors were obtained from a human donor with alopecia areata. Both conserved end residues are part of each CDR3. The order of the fields is J gene, D gene, clone size, V gene, CDR3 protein, CDR3 DNA. A D gene is named only where the DNA matches it firmly. Not all rows give a size; the values are once, few, many and, for expanded clones, a class.

j_call: TRBJ2-7; d_call: TRBD2; clone_size: -; v_call: TRBV7-9; cdr3_aa: CASSLVSSGSYEQYF; cdr3_nt: TGTGCCAGCAGCTTAGTTAGTAGCGGGAGTTACGAGCAGTACTTC
j_call: TRBJ2-1; d_call: TRBD2; clone_size: few; v_call: TRBV7-7; cdr3_aa: CASSLTAGGHYNEQFF; cdr3_nt: TGTGCCAGCAGCTTAACAGCGGGAGGACATTACAATGAGCAGTTCTTC
j_call: TRBJ1-1; d_call: -; clone_size: few; v_call: TRBV29-1; cdr3_aa: CSVGAGNTEAFF; cdr3_nt: TGCAGCGTTGGGGCGGGGAACACTGAAGCTTTCTTT
j_call: TRBJ2-5; d_call: TRBD2; clone_size: -; v_call: TRBV30; cdr3_aa: CAWSVTGLAGGETQYF; cdr3_nt: TGTGCCTGGAGTGTAACGGGACTAGCGGGAGGGGAGACCCAGTACTTC
j_call: TRBJ1-1; d_call: -; clone_size: -; v_call: TRBV29-1; cdr3_aa: CSVLTGNTEAFF; cdr3_nt: TGCAGCGTTCTTACAGGGAACACTGAAGCTTTCTTT
j_call: TRBJ1-5; d_call: -; clone_size: -; v_call: TRBV28; cdr3_aa: CASSTRGWNQPQHF; cdr3_nt: TGTGCCAGCAGCACCAGGGGTTGGAACCAGCCCCAGCATTTT
j_call: TRBJ2-7; d_call: -; clone_size: -; v_call: TRBV4-3; cdr3_aa: CASSQEIDFSYEQYF; cdr3_nt: TGCGCCAGCAGCCAAGAGATTGATTTCTCCTACGAGCAGTACTTC
j_call: TRBJ2-7; d_call: -; clone_size: -; v_call: TRBV19; cdr3_aa: CASSTPGDSYEQYF; cdr3_nt: TGTGCCAGTAGTACCCCAGGGGACTCCTACGAGCAGTACTTC
j_call: TRBJ2-5; d_call: -; clone_size: few; v_call: TRBV29-1; cdr3_aa: CSVPGGREETQYF; cdr3_nt: TGCAGCGTTCCTGGGGGCAGGGAAGAGACCCAGTACTTC
j_call: TRBJ2-5; d_call: -; clone_size: -; v_call: TRBV5-1; cdr3_aa: CASSPGRRGTQYF; cdr3_nt: TGCGCCAGCAGTCCGGGACGACGTGGGACCCAGTACTTC
j_call: TRBJ2-7; d_call: TRBD2; clone_size: few; v_call: TRBV4-3; cdr3_aa: CASSQDGSGLVEQYF; cdr3_nt: TGCGCCAGCAGCCAAGACGGCTCGGGACTAGTTGAACAGTACTTC
j_call: TRBJ2-1; d_call: TRBD2; clone_size: -; v_call: TRBV5-6; cdr3_aa: CASSPPGSGRLYEQFF; cdr3_nt: TGTGCCAGCAGCCCCCCCGGGAGCGGGAGGTTGTATGAGCAGTTCTTC
j_call: TRBJ2-1; d_call: TRBD2; clone_size: -; v_call: TRBV30; cdr3_aa: CAWRPGVPAGGTYEQFF; cdr3_nt: TGTGCCTGGAGACCCGGGGTTCCAGCGGGAGGGACATATGAGCAGTTCTTC
j_call: TRBJ2-7; d_call: TRBD1; clone_size: -; v_call: TRBV29-1; cdr3_aa: CSVGGQGAYEQYF; cdr3_nt: TGCAGCGTGGGGGGACAGGGGGCCTACGAGCAGTACTTC
j_call: TRBJ2-7; d_call: TRBD1; clone_size: -; v_call: TRBV29-1; cdr3_aa: CSVPGTGVHEQYF; cdr3_nt: TGCAGCGTTCCCGGGACAGGGGTCCACGAGCAGTACTTC
j_call: TRBJ2-3; d_call: -; clone_size: few; v_call: TRBV7-6; cdr3_aa: CASSPRMDTQYF; cdr3_nt: TGTGCCAGCAGCCCTAGGATGGATACGCAGTATTTT
j_call: TRBJ2-7; d_call: -; clone_size: few; v_call: TRBV29-1; cdr3_aa: CSVKIRAYEQYF; cdr3_nt: TGCAGCGTTAAGATCAGAGCCTACGAGCAGTACTTC
j_call: TRBJ2-7; d_call: TRBD1; clone_size: -; v_call: TRBV7-6; cdr3_aa: CASSRDRGPKEQYF; cdr3_nt: TGTGCCAGCAGCCGGGACAGGGGGCCGAAAGAGCAGTACTTC
j_call: TRBJ1-5; d_call: -; clone_size: -; v_call: TRBV6-5; cdr3_aa: CASSLRANQPQHF; cdr3_nt: TGTGCCAGCAGTTTGAGGGCCAATCAGCCCCAGCATTTT
j_call: TRBJ2-7; d_call: -; clone_size: -; v_call: TRBV11-1; cdr3_aa: CASSQDSTSPSYEQYF; cdr3_nt: TGTGCCAGCAGCCAAGATTCGACTAGTCCCTCCTACGAGCAGTACTTC
j_call: TRBJ1-5; d_call: TRBD1; clone_size: few; v_call: TRBV30; cdr3_aa: CAWRRQGSGNQPQHF; cdr3_nt: TGTGCCTGGAGGAGACAGGGGAGCGGCAATCAGCCCCAGCATTTT
j_call: TRBJ1-6; d_call: -; clone_size: -; v_call: TRBV6-1; cdr3_aa: CASSEETRINNSPLHF; cdr3_nt: TGTGCCAGCAGTGAAGAGACACGAATCAATAATTCACCCCTCCACTTT
j_call: TRBJ2-1; d_call: TRBD2; clone_size: -; v_call: TRBV6-5; cdr3_aa: CASSIAGGPYNEQFF; cdr3_nt: TGTGCCAGCAGTATAGCGGGAGGACCCTACAATGAGCAGTTCTTC
j_call: TRBJ2-1; d_call: TRBD2; clone_size: -; v_call: TRBV29-1; cdr3_aa: CSVDLAGGYNEQFF; cdr3_nt: TGCAGCGTGGACCTAGCGGGAGGCTACAATGAGCAGTTCTTC
j_call: TRBJ2-7; d_call: TRBD1; clone_size: few; v_call: TRBV7-9; cdr3_aa: CASSPRDRDGYEQYF; cdr3_nt: TGTGCCAGCAGCCCCCGGGACAGGGATGGCTACGAGCAGTACTTC
j_call: TRBJ2-3; d_call: TRBD2; clone_size: -; v_call: TRBV29-1; cdr3_aa: CSVASGATDTQYF; cdr3_nt: TGCAGCGTAGCTAGCGGGGCCACAGATACGCAGTATTTT
j_call: TRBJ1-2; d_call: -; clone_size: -; v_call: TRBV27; cdr3_aa: CASSLVPGRYGYTF; cdr3_nt: TGTGCCAGCAGTTTAGTCCCAGGCCGCTATGGCTACACCTTC
j_call: TRBJ2-1; d_call: -; clone_size: -; v_call: TRBV7-2; cdr3_aa: CASSRLDNEQFF; cdr3_nt: TGTGCCAGCAGCCGACTAGACAATGAGCAGTTCTTC
j_call: TRBJ1-2; d_call: -; clone_size: -; v_call: TRBV29-1; cdr3_aa: CSVEDLGENYGYTF; cdr3_nt: TGCAGCGTTGAAGATCTTGGGGAGAACTATGGCTACACCTTC
j_call: TRBJ2-3; d_call: -; clone_size: -; v_call: TRBV29-1; cdr3_aa: CSDGFSDTQYF; cdr3_nt: TGCAGCGACGGATTCTCAGATACGCAGTATTTT
j_call: TRBJ2-1; d_call: TRBD2; clone_size: -; v_call: TRBV5-4; cdr3_aa: CASSGTSGNEQFF; cdr3_nt: TGTGCCAGCAGCGGGACTAGCGGAAATGAGCAGTTCTTC
j_call: TRBJ2-2; d_call: TRBD1; clone_size: -; v_call: TRBV30; cdr3_aa: CAWSAWTGATGELFF; cdr3_nt: TGTGCCTGGAGTGCTTGGACAGGGGCCACCGGGGAGCTGTTTTTT
j_call: TRBJ2-5; d_call: TRBD2; clone_size: -; v_call: TRBV29-1; cdr3_aa: CSVEDRLREGMQETQYF; cdr3_nt: TGCAGCGTTGAAGATCGTTTGCGGGAGGGAATGCAAGAGACCCAGTACTTC
j_call: TRBJ1-2; d_call: -; clone_size: few; v_call: TRBV29-1; cdr3_aa: CSVGEGYLF; cdr3_nt: TGCAGCGTTGGCGAGGGTTACCTATTC
j_call: TRBJ2-7; d_call: TRBD1; clone_size: -; v_call: TRBV29-1; cdr3_aa: CSVGAGAGGYEQYF; cdr3_nt: TGCAGCGTTGGCGCGGGCGCAGGGGGTTACGAGCAGTACTTC
j_call: TRBJ2-1; d_call: -; clone_size: few; v_call: TRBV6-5; cdr3_aa: CASSSGSSYNEQFF; cdr3_nt: TGTGCCAGCAGTTCCGGGAGCTCCTACAATGAGCAGTTCTTC
j_call: TRBJ2-7; d_call: -; clone_size: -; v_call: TRBV13; cdr3_aa: CASSSKGQLHEQYF; cdr3_nt: TGTGCCAGCAGCTCGAAAGGACAGTTACACGAGCAGTACTTC
j_call: TRBJ1-5; d_call: -; clone_size: -; v_call: TRBV9; cdr3_aa: CASSETGTALAPQHF; cdr3_nt: TGTGCCAGCAGCGAAACCGGGACGGCCCTTGCGCCCCAGCATTTT
j_call: TRBJ1-1; d_call: -; clone_size: few; v_call: TRBV11-2; cdr3_aa: CASSLLGGTEAFF; cdr3_nt: TGTGCCAGCAGCTTACTGGGTGGCACTGAAGCTTTCTTT
j_call: TRBJ2-7; d_call: TRBD1; clone_size: -; v_call: TRBV11-2; cdr3_aa: CASAPGQAVYEQYF; cdr3_nt: TGTGCCAGCGCGCCGGGACAGGCTGTCTACGAGCAGTACTTC
j_call: TRBJ1-2; d_call: -; clone_size: -; v_call: TRBV7-9; cdr3_aa: CASSLPRANYGYTF; cdr3_nt: TGTGCCAGCAGCTTACCCAGGGCTAACTATGGCTACACCTTC
j_call: TRBJ2-5; d_call: -; clone_size: few; v_call: TRBV21-1; cdr3_aa: CASSKEGCQETQYF; cdr3_nt: TGTGCCAGCAGCAAAGAGGGGTGCCAAGAGACCCAGTACTTC
j_call: TRBJ2-7; d_call: TRBD1; clone_size: -; v_call: TRBV29-1; cdr3_aa: CSVRTGLDYEQYF; cdr3_nt: TGCAGCGTACGGACAGGGCTAGACTACGAGCAGTACTTC
j_call: TRBJ2-7; d_call: -; clone_size: few; v_call: TRBV29-1; cdr3_aa: CSVVARPGSLYEQYF; cdr3_nt: TGCAGCGTTGTGGCCAGGCCCGGGTCCCTCTACGAGCAGTACTTC
j_call: TRBJ1-1; d_call: -; clone_size: -; v_call: TRBV27; cdr3_aa: CASSSWGVMNTEAFF; cdr3_nt: TGTGCCAGCAGTTCGTGGGGGGTCATGAACACTGAAGCTTTCTTT
j_call: TRBJ2-2; d_call: -; clone_size: -; v_call: TRBV27; cdr3_aa: CASREGGFGTGELFF; cdr3_nt: TGTGCCAGCAGGGAAGGAGGGTTCGGAACCGGGGAGCTGTTTTTT
j_call: TRBJ1-1; d_call: -; clone_size: -; v_call: TRBV30; cdr3_aa: CAWRSGIMNTEAFF; cdr3_nt: TGTGCCTGGAGGAGCGGGATTATGAACACTGAAGCTTTCTTT
j_call: TRBJ2-3; d_call: -; clone_size: -; v_call: TRBV30; cdr3_aa: CAWSVGRVRSTDTQYF; cdr3_nt: TGTGCCTGGAGTGTAGGTCGGGTTAGATCCACAGATACGCAGTATTTT